Following are 32 T cell receptor beta chains from one sample sequenced in a study of blood T cells in healthy people across ages. Alongside a J-beta primer mix, a sample-barcoded 5' primer served in a second PCR lasting roughly 7 to 11 cycles. TCRdb re-derived calls from the 5' RACE reads in MiXCR, one entry per CDR3 protein. The sample gives approximately 810,000 distinct CDR3 sequences, around 28% of which show up once; roughly 17% is in the top ten. Input material: blood. The receptor set was obtained from an elderly woman in good health.

This clonotype has just a few counts. The V gene is TRBV20-1, the J gene TRBJ1-5, with 7 bases that match TRBD1. Germline CDR1 DFQATT, CDR2 SNEGSKA (reference sequence). CDR3 length: 18 amino acids. Trimming removed 2 bases from V and 7 bases from J; junction bases left unmatched: 20. CDR3 residues: CSARLQGPGQQGWQPQHF. The CDR3 DNA reads TGCAGTGCTAGACTCCAGGGGCCGGGACAGCAGGGATGGCAGCCCCAGCATTTT.

On this clonotype itself: Given a much more abundant clone one base away, this may be a read error. The rearrangement links TRBV5-6 to TRBJ2-3; TRBD1 matches at 9 bases. The J segment lost 1 base and the V segment lost 4 bases, leaving 4 bases of the junction unmatched. The CDR3 sequence is 15 residues long. Germline V gene data show CDR1 as SGHDT and CDR2 as YYEEEE. In nucleotides, the CDR3 is TGTGCCAGCAGCCGGGACAGGGCACGCACAGATACGCAGTATTTT. The encoded protein is CASSRDRARTDTQYF.

This chain links TRBV28 with TRBJ1-5; D may be TRBD1 (6 bases). Trimming left V 5 bases short and J 7 bases short, with 18 bases between. The CDR3 length is 15 residues. Looked up from germline, CDR1 is MDHEN and CDR2 is SYDVKM. CDR3: CASSAEGGRLQPQHF. The DNA for the CDR3 is TGTGCCAGCAGTGCCGAGGGGGGGCGCTTGCAGCCCCAGCATTTT.

Worth noting for this clonotype: Without the conserved terminal phenylalanine or tryptophan, this CDR3 likely stems from a read error. The chain uses TRBV7-2 and TRBJ2-1; D gene ambiguous. Germline CDR1 SGHTA, CDR2 FQGNSA. The CDR3 sequence is 15 residues long. CDR3 bases: TGCGCCAGCAGCTTAGAGTTCGCTGGCTACAATGAGCAGTTCTGC. Translating gives CASSLEFAGYNEQFC.

On this clonotype itself: It may be a read error: a sequence one base away is much more abundant. This chain links TRBV10-3 with TRBJ1-2; weak D call: TRBD1 (5 bases). The CDR3 consists of 13 residues. From germline, CDR1 is ENHRY and CDR2 SYGVKD. V gave up 6 bases and J gave up 4 bases, with 12 bases separating them. In nucleotides, the CDR3 is TGTGCCATCAGCCCGGACATTCGCTATGGCTACACCTTC. As protein: CAISPDIRYGYTF.

Ten or more counts support this clonotype. The V and J genes are TRBV2 and TRBJ2-1; D is possibly TRBD1 or TRBD2 (5 bases each). There are 14 residues in the CDR3. V lost 8 bases, J lost 7 bases, and 18 bases lay in between. CDR1 is SNHLY, CDR2 FYNNEI, per germline. The CDR3 DNA follows: TGTGCCAGCCTCCCTGGAAGAGGGGAGAATGAGCAGTTCTTC. Amino acid sequence: CASLPGRGENEQFF. Complete variable domain (other parts from reference TRBV2 and TRBJ2-1): EPEVTQTPSHQVTQMGQEVILRCVPISNHLYFYWYRQILGQKVEFLVSFYNNEISEKSEIFDDQFSVERPDGSNFTLKIRSTKLEDSAMYFCASLPGRGENEQFFGPGTRLTVL.

This chain uses TRBV2 with TRBJ2-7, with D perhaps matching TRBD1 (6 bases). The J call may be wrong; the DNA end is better matched by TRBJ2-4. CDR1 SNHLY and CDR2 FYNNEI come from the germline V gene. The CDR3 length is 13 residues. This CDR3 reads CASSARAGDIQYF. CDR3 sequence (DNA): TGTGCCAGCAGTGCCAGGGCAGGGGACATTCAGTACTTC.

This clonotype turned up a few times. This chain uses TRBV19 with TRBJ2-1; D is possibly TRBD1 (8 bases). The length of the CDR3 is 14 residues. V was cut by 6 bases and J by 8 bases, with 17 bases left in between. Per germline, CDR1 LNHDA and CDR2 SQIVND (reference sequence). The CDR3, as DNA: TGTGCCAGTAGCGGACAGGGAGGGAGATATGAGCAGTTCTTC. Amino acids: CASSGQGGRYEQFF. The full variable domain, rest sourced from reference TRBV19 and TRBJ2-1, is DGGITQSPKYLFRKEGQNVTLSCEQNLNHDAMYWYRQDPGQGLRLIYYSQIVNDFQKGDIAEGYSVSREKKESFPLTVTSAQKNPTAFYLCASSGQGGRYEQFFGPGTRLTVL.

This clonotype was seen at least ten times. This chain connects TRBV7-2 to TRBJ2-1; D is ambiguous. V lost 4 bases and J 5 bases, leaving 12 bases between the germline ends. Germline V gene lookup returns CDR1 SGHTA and CDR2 FQGNSA. This CDR3 has 14 amino acids. The CDR3 spells CASSSGPGHNEQFF. In nucleotides, the CDR3 is TGTGCCAGCAGCTCGGGCCCTGGGCACAATGAGCAGTTCTTC.

Many counts were recorded for this clonotype. This chain links TRBV20-1 with TRBJ2-3; D ambiguous. V lost 4 bases to trimming and J lost 2 bases, with 13 bases between them. Looked up from germline, CDR1 is DFQATT and CDR2 is SNEGSKA (reference sequence). The CDR3 spans 14 residues. In DNA form, the CDR3 reads TGCAGTGCTAAAGTGCGGCCGTACACAGATACGCAGTATTTT. It specifies CSAKVRPYTDTQYF.

A few counts support this clonotype. The rearrangement links TRBV29-1 to TRBJ1-1; 7 nucleotides align to TRBD1. The CDR3 contains 12 residues. The germline V gene encodes CDR1 SQVTM and CDR2 ANQGSEA. V trimming: 7 bases; J trimming: 5 bases; junction bases outside the gene matches: 7. The CDR3 DNA is TGCAGCGCTCACAGGGGAGGGACTGAAGCTTTCTTT. This codes for CSAHRGGTEAFF.

This clonotype was seen ten or more times. The chain carries TRBV20-1 and TRBJ2-4; 9 bases line up with TRBD1. The CDR3 is made up of 15 amino acids. The V gene's germline CDR1 is DFQATT and CDR2 SNEGSKA (reference sequence). J was trimmed by 3 bases and V by 7 bases; bases with no gene match: 10. CDR3 region: CSVQERTGDKNIQYF. The CDR3 coding sequence is TGCAGTGTCCAAGAGAGGACAGGGGACAAAAACATTCAGTACTTC.

This clonotype was found many times. This chain links TRBV7-2 with TRBJ1-2, with D hard to call. V was shortened by 1 base and J by 3 bases, with 15 bases between the two germline ends. Germline V gives CDR1 SGHTA, CDR2 FQGNSA. This CDR3 region has 16 residues. The CDR3 region has the DNA TGTGCCAGCAGCTTAGGGGGATGGGTCGGGGACTATGGCTACACCTTC. Protein: CASSLGGWVGDYGYTF.

A few counts support this clonotype. The V call is TRBV19, the J call TRBJ2-1; 7 bases align to TRBD2. The CDR3 sequence is 16 residues long. From germline, CDR1 is LNHDA and CDR2 SQIVND (reference sequence). V lost 1 base to trimming and J lost 8 bases; unmatched junction nucleotides: 11. CDR3 in amino acids: CASSIGGRVGSDEQFF. The CDR3 region has the DNA TGTGCCAGTAGTATAGGGGGGAGGGTGGGCAGCGATGAGCAGTTCTTC.

This clonotype was recorded many times. This chain joins TRBV20-1 and TRBJ2-1; a weak D match, TRBD2 (5 bases). Per the germline V gene, CDR1 is DFQATT and CDR2 is SNEGSKA (reference sequence). This CDR3 is built from 15 residues. V was clipped by 0 bases and J by 6 bases, with 15 bases between them. CDR3 sequence reads: CSARDATRVRNEQFF. Here the CDR3 DNA reads TGCAGTGCTAGAGATGCAACTAGGGTTCGCAATGAGCAGTTCTTC.

This chain joins TRBV2 and TRBJ2-1; the match to TRBD1 covers 8 bases. CDR3 size: 14 residues. CDR1 and CDR2 (germline): SNHLY, FYNNEI. With V trimmed by 7 bases and J by 10 bases, 12 bases remained unmatched. Here the CDR3 reads CASNPTGVDLEQFF. CDR3 coding DNA: TGTGCCAGCAACCCGACAGGGGTTGATTTGGAGCAGTTCTTC.

A word on this clonotype: At one end, the junction sequence differs from germline, possibly due to a read error. The chain joins TRBV14 to TRBJ2-1; D not certain. Germline V CDR1 and CDR2: SGHDN, FVKESK. The CDR3 consists of 14 residues. CDR3 sequence reads: CANSQDLIANEQFF. CDR3 bases: TGTGCCAACAGCCAAGATCTGATAGCTAATGAGCAGTTCTTC.

This clonotype was seen a handful of times. This rearrangement joins TRBV18 to TRBJ2-3; perhaps TRBD1 as D (6 bases). Germline CDR1 KGHSH, CDR2 LQKENI. V shed 5 bases and J shed 1 base, with 16 bases lying between them. The CDR3 is 16 amino acids. CDR3 amino acids: CASSVTGTTGTDTQYF. CDR3 sequence (DNA): TGTGCCAGCTCAGTAACCGGGACAACAGGCACAGATACGCAGTATTTT.

The table lists this clonotype with many counts. The chain joins TRBV12-3 or TRBV12-4 to TRBJ1-6, with a tentative D call TRBD1 (6 bases). With 4 bases removed from V and 9 bases from J, the gap between germline ends came to 7 bases. The CDR3 extends over 12 amino acids. The CDR3 reads CASSSDSSPLHF. The DNA for the CDR3 is TGTGCCAGCAGTTCGGACAGTTCACCCCTCCACTTT.

This chain connects TRBV14 to TRBJ2-1, with TRBD1 matching 8 bases. The CDR3 consists of 19 residues. Trimming took 0 bases from V and 6 from J; bases not matched to a gene: 16. Germline V lookup: CDR1 SGHDN, CDR2 FVKESK. The CDR3 DNA sequence: TGTGCCAGCAGCCAAGACATAGGGACAGGTCATACGCCAGGCAATGAGCAGTTCTTC. Amino acids: CASSQDIGTGHTPGNEQFF.

Comments on this clonotype: The junction departs from germline at one end; a sequencing error may be responsible. The chain is built from TRBV19 and TRBJ2-3, with D possibly being TRBD2 (6 bases). This CDR3 is 14 amino acids long. Per the germline V gene, CDR1 is LNHDA and CDR2 is SQIVND (reference sequence). The CDR3 nucleotides read TGTGCCAGTAGGATGCGGGGAATCACAGATATGCAGTATTTT. Amino acid sequence: CASRMRGITDMQYF.

As concerns this clonotype: This clone may be a read error of a much larger clone one base away. The genes are TRBV11-1 and TRBJ2-3, with D maybe TRBD2 (6 bases). The CDR3 extends over 15 amino acids. The germline V gene encodes CDR1 SGHAT and CDR2 FQDESV (reference sequence). The V end lost 5 bases, the J end lost 7 bases, and 19 bases lay between the germline ends. The CDR3 here is CASSTGLTGRHTQYF. The DNA of the CDR3 is TGTGCCAGCAGCACCGGACTAACGGGACGGCATACGCAGTATTTT.

This clonotype was picked up a small number of times. V usage is TRBV27 and J usage is TRBJ1-1; D gene ambiguous. Germline CDR1 MNHEY, CDR2 SMNVEV (reference sequence). The CDR3 has 13 amino acids. Trimming removed 3 bases from V and 4 bases from J, with 9 bases in between. For the CDR3, the DNA is TGTGCCAGCAGTTTTCGTTTGGGCACTGAAGCTTTCTTT. Its translation: CASSFRLGTEAFF.

About this clonotype: Given a much more abundant clone one base away, this may be a read error. CDR3 DNA sequence: TGCGCCAGCAGCGCGGGGGACGGCTACGGGCAGTACTTC. Translated: CASSAGDGYGQYF. The gene calls are TRBV5-1 and TRBJ2-7; 7 bases align to TRBD2. From germline, CDR1 is SGHRS and CDR2 YFSETQ. This CDR3 comprises 13 residues. Supplemented by reference TRBV5-1 and TRBJ2-7, the full variable domain reads KAGVTQTPRYLIKTRGQQVTLSCSPISGHRSVSWYQQTPGQGLQFLFEYFSETQRNKGNFPGRFSGRQFSNSRSEMNVSTLELGDSALYLCASSAGDGYGQYFGPGTRLTVT.

In this sample, this clonotype turned up many times. The chain couples TRBV7-2 to TRBJ2-3; D tentatively fits TRBD1 or TRBD2 (6 bases each). V was trimmed by 5 bases and J by 0 bases, leaving 12 bases between them. This CDR3 spans 15 amino acids. Germline CDR1 SGHTA, CDR2 FQGNSA. The CDR3 loop reads CASSKGGPSTDTQYF. Written as DNA, the CDR3 is TGTGCCAGCAGCAAAGGGGGGCCTAGCACAGATACGCAGTATTTT.

In this sample, this clonotype turned up a few times. With a much larger clone just one base away, this may be a read error. The CDR3 protein is CSASGASGYNEQFF. The CDR3 nucleotides read TGCAGTGCTAGCGGGGCTAGCGGGTACAATGAGCAGTTCTTC. This chain uses TRBV20-1 with TRBJ2-1; TRBD2 agrees at 8 bases. J gave up 4 bases and V 3 bases, and 5 bases lay outside the gene matches. From germline, CDR1 is DFQATT and CDR2 SNEGSKA (reference sequence). The CDR3 loop spans 14 amino acids.

Turning to this clonotype: A read error may account for a junction end that differs from germline. The rearrangement joins TRBV6-1 to TRBJ2-3, with TRBD2 matching 8 bases. This CDR3 region has 17 residues. Germline V gene lookup returns CDR1 MNHNS and CDR2 SASEGT. In nucleotides, the CDR3 is TGTGCCAGCATAGAGACCTACCGGGGGGGCTCTTTAGATGCGCAGTATTTT. It translates to CASIETYRGGSLDAQYF.

This clonotype showed up just a few times. The J gene is TRBJ1-2, the V gene TRBV7-2, with D possibly matching TRBD1 (5 bases). From germline, CDR1 is SGHTA and CDR2 FQGNSA. Trimming removed 3 bases from V and 8 bases from J, with 10 bases in between. The CDR3 is made up of 12 amino acids. This chain's CDR3 is CASSFGTGGYTF. As DNA, the CDR3 is TGTGCCAGCAGCTTCGGGACCGGGGGCTACACCTTC. The variable domain in full, completed from reference TRBV7-2 and TRBJ1-2, reads GAGVSQSPSNKVTEKGKDVELRCDPISGHTALYWYRQSLGQGLEFLIYFQGNSAPDKSGLPSDRFSAERTGGSVSTLTIQRTQQEDSAVYLCASSFGTGGYTFGSGTRLTVV.

This clonotype was seen repeatedly, ten times or more. The V call is TRBV4-1, the J call TRBJ2-1; 10 bases align to TRBD1. This CDR3 contains 16 residues. Per germline, CDR1 MGHRA and CDR2 YSYEKL. J gave up 6 bases and V 0 bases, and 5 bases lay outside the gene matches. The CDR3 sequence is CASSQDKGTGANEQFF. CDR3 nucleotides: TGCGCCAGCAGCCAAGATAAGGGGACAGGGGCCAATGAGCAGTTCTTC.

The chain couples TRBV20-1 to TRBJ2-4; perhaps TRBD2 as D (5 bases). This CDR3 is 12 amino acids long. Germline V gene sequence: CDR1 DFQATT, CDR2 SNEGSKA (reference sequence). With 2 bases removed from V and 13 bases from J, the gap between germline ends came to 15 bases. Here the CDR3 reads CSARLGLEAQYF. The CDR3 DNA reads as TGCAGTGCTAGACTCGGGCTGGAGGCCCAGTACTTC.

Ten or more counts support this clonotype. This rearrangement joins TRBV14 to TRBJ2-1; 8 bases line up with TRBD2. Germline CDR1 SGHDN, CDR2 FVKESK. The V gene end was trimmed by 4 bases and the J gene end by 8 bases; junction bases not matched to a gene: 16. This CDR3 comprises 17 residues. The CDR3, as DNA: TGTGCCAGCAGCCCTAGGAGTAGCGGGGCCTTCACCCATGAGCAGTTCTTC. Translating it yields CASSPRSSGAFTHEQFF.

The chain couples TRBV15 to TRBJ1-2, with D possibly being TRBD1 (6 bases). Per the germline V gene, CDR1 is LNHNV and CDR2 is YYDKDF (reference sequence). CDR3 length: 14 residues. Trimming shortened V by 0 bases and J by 8 bases, and 13 bases separated the two germline ends. In DNA form, the CDR3 reads TGTGCCACCAGCAGAGAGGCAGGGGTGTACGGCTACACCTTC. Residues: CATSREAGVYGYTF.